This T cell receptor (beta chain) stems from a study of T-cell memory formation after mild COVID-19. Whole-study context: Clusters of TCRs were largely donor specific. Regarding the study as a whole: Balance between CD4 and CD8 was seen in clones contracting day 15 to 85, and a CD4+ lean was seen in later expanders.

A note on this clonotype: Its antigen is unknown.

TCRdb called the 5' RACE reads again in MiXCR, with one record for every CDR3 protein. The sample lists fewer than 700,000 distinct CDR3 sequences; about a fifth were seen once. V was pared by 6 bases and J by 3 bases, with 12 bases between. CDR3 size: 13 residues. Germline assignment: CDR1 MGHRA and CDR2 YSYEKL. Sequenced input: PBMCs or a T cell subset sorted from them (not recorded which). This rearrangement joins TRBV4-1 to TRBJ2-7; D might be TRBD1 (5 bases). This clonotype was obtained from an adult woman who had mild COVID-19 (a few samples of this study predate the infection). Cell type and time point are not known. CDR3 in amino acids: CASSTGFLYEQYF. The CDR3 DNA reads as TGCGCCAGCAGTACAGGATTCCTCTACGAGCAGTACTTC.